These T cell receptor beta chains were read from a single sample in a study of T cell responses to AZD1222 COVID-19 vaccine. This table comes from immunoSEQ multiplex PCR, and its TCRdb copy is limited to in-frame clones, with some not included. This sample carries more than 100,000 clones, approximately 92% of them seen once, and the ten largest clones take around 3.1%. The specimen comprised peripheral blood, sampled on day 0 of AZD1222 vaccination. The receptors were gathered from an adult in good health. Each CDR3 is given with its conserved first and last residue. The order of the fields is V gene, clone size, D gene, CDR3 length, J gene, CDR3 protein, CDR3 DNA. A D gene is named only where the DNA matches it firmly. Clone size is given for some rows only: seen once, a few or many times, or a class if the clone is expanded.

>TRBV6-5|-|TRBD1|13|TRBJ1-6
CASSGTGISPLHF
TGTGCCAGCAGCGGGACAGGGATATCACCCCTCCACTTT
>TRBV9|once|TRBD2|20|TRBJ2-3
CASSVTSGTSGGASTDTQYF
TGTGCCAGCAGCGTAACCTCCGGGACTAGCGGGGGGGCCAGCACAGATACGCAGTATTTT
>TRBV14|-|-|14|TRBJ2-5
CASRLTGAQETQYF
TGTGCCAGCCGGCTTACGGGGGCGCAAGAGACCCAGTACTTC
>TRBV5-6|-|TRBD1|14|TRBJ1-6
CASSFGQGGSPLHF
TGTGCCAGCAGCTTTGGACAGGGAGGGTCACCCCTCCACTTT
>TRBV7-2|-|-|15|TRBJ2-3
CASSLARLSTDTQYF
TGTGCCAGCAGCTTAGCCCGTCTTAGCACAGATACGCAGTATTTT
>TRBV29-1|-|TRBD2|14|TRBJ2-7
CSVALAGGAHEQYF
TGCAGCGTCGCACTAGCGGGAGGTGCCCACGAGCAGTACTTC
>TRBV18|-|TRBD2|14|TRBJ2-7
CASSPGEGGVEQYF
TGTGCCAGCTCACCAGGGGAGGGAGGGGTCGAGCAGTACTTC
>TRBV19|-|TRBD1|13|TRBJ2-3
CASRGQGADTQYF
TGTGCCAGTAGGGGACAGGGAGCAGATACGCAGTATTTT
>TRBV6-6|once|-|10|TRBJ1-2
CATENYGYTF
TGTGCGACCGAAAACTATGGCTACACCTTC
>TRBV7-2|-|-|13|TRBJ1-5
CASSNSGNQPQHF
TGTGCCAGCAGCAATAGTGGCAATCAGCCCCAGCATTTT
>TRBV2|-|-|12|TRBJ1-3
CASRGFGNTIYF
TGTGCCAGCAGGGGCTTTGGAAACACCATATATTTT
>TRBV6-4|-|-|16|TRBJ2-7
CASSRGLLVVPYEQYF
TGTGCCAGCAGCCGAGGACTTCTCGTGGTACCCTACGAGCAGTACTTC
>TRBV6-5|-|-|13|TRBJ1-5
CASSYSRDQPQHF
TGTGCCAGCAGTTACTCGAGGGATCAGCCCCAGCATTTT
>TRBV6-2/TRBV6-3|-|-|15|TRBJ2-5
CASSHILQGRETQYF
TGTGCCAGCAGCCATATACTACAGGGTAGAGAGACCCAGTACTTC
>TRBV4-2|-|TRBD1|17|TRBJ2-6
CASSQGQGGSGANVLTF
TGTGCCAGCAGCCAGGGACAGGGGGGATCTGGGGCCAACGTCCTGACTTTC
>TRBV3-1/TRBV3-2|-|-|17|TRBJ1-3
CASSQAVHTAAGNTIYF
TGTGCCAGCAGCCAAGCGGTCCACACGGCGGCTGGAAACACCATATATTTT
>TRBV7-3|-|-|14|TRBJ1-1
CASSSAAMNTEAFF
TGTGCCAGCAGCTCGGCAGCCATGAACACTGAAGCTTTCTTT
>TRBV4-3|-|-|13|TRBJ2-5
CASSQLGAETQYF
TGCGCCAGCAGCCAGCTAGGGGCTGAGACCCAGTACTTC
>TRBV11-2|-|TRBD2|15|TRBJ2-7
CASSLEAGRSYEQYF
TGTGCCAGCAGCTTAGAAGCGGGGAGGTCCTACGAGCAGTACTTC
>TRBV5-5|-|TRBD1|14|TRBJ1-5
CASSPGTADQPQHF
TGTGCCAGCAGCCCTGGGACAGCCGATCAGCCCCAGCATTTT
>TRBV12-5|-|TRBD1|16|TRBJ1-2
CASGLSPRQGASGYTF
TGTGCTAGTGGTTTGTCACCCCGACAGGGGGCATCTGGCTACACCTTC
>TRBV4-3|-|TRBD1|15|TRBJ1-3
CASSPTGSSGNTIYF
TGCGCCAGCAGCCCGACAGGGAGCTCTGGAAACACCATATATTTT
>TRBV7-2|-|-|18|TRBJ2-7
CASSLGIERRARPGEQYF
TGTGCCAGCAGCTTAGGGATTGAGCGCCGGGCGAGACCGGGTGAGCAGTACTTC
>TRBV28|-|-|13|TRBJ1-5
CASSRTPDQPQHF
TGTGCCAGCAGTCGGACACCAGATCAGCCCCAGCATTTT
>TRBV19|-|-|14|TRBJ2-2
CASKRAFDTGELFF
TGTGCCAGTAAGAGGGCCTTTGACACCGGGGAGCTGTTTTTT
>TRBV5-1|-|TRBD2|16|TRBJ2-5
CASSLVPSGSTETQYF
TGCGCCAGCAGCTTGGTTCCCAGCGGGAGCACAGAGACCCAGTACTTC
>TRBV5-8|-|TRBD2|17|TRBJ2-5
CASSLGTSGGARETQYF
TGTGCCAGCAGCCTTGGGACTAGCGGGGGGGCCAGAGAGACCCAGTACTTC
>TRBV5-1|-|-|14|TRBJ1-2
CASSFTGPPYGYTF
TGCGCCAGCAGCTTCACAGGGCCCCCTTATGGCTACACCTTC
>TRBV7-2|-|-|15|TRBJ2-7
CASSLGPGRAYEQYF
TGTGCCAGCAGCTTAGGCCCGGGCAGGGCCTACGAGCAGTACTTC
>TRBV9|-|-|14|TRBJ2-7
CASSAGGPSYEQYF
TGTGCCAGCAGCGCGGGCGGCCCGTCCTACGAGCAGTACTTC
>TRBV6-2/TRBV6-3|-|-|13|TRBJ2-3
CASSPRNADTQYF
TGTGCCAGCAGTCCCAGAAACGCAGATACGCAGTATTTT
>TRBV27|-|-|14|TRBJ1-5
CASSSQGSNQPQHF
TGTGCCAGCAGTTCACAGGGTTCCAATCAGCCCCAGCATTTT
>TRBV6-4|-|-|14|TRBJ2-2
CASRRTTNTGELFF
TGTGCCAGCAGACGGACTACCAACACCGGGGAGCTGTTTTTT
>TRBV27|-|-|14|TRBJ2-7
CASSVTWPHYEQYF
TGTGCCAGCAGTGTGACTTGGCCCCACTACGAGCAGTACTTC
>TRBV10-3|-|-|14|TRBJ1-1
CATREGGLNTEAFF
TGTGCCACCCGGGAGGGGGGACTGAACACTGAAGCTTTCTTT
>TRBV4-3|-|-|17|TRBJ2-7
CASSQALTGKDSYEQYF
TGCGCCAGCAGCCAAGCCCTTACAGGAAAAGACTCCTACGAGCAGTACTTC
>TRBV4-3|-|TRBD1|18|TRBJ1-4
CASSQEVTGEATNEKLFF
TGCGCCAGCAGCCAAGAGGTGACAGGGGAGGCAACTAATGAAAAACTGTTTTTT
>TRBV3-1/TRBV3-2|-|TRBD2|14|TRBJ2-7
CASRRTSGTHEQYF
TGTGCCAGCAGACGGACTAGCGGGACCCACGAGCAGTACTTC
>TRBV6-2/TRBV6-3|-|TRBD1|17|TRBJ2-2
CASSYLRQGANTGELFF
TGTGCCAGCAGTTATCTGCGACAGGGGGCGAACACCGGGGAGCTGTTTTTT
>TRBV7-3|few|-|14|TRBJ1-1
CASSLDPTGTEAFF
TGTGCCAGCAGCTTAGACCCAACCGGGACTGAAGCTTTCTTT
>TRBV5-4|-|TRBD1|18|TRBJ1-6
CASSLVGTGSSYNSPLHF
TGTGCCAGCAGCTTGGTTGGGACAGGGAGCTCCTATAATTCACCCCTCCACTTT
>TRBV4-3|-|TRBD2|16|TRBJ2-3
CASSQGMLAASGTQYF
TGCGCCAGCAGCCAAGGGATGCTAGCGGCGTCAGGTACGCAGTATTTT
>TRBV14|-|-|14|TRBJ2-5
CASSQRDLQETQYF
TGTGCCAGCAGCCAACGAGACCTCCAAGAGACCCAGTACTTC
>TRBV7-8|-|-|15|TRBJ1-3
CASSLWGGSGNTIYF
TGTGCCAGCAGCTTATGGGGAGGATCTGGAAACACCATATATTTT
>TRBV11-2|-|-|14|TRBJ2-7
CASSFSRTSNEQYF
TGTGCCAGCAGCTTCTCCAGGACGAGCAACGAGCAGTACTTC